Shown below are 18 T cell receptor beta chains from a single sample sequenced in a study of T cell responses to AZD1222 COVID-19 vaccine. Profiled with immunoSEQ multiplex PCR; TCRdb holds only in-frame clones, not every one. The sample yields just over 90,000 clones, around 87% seen once. The material sequenced was peripheral blood, taken 28 days after the second AZD1222 dose. All receptors come from an adult who received the AZD1222 COVID-19 vaccine.

J is TRBJ2-6 and V is TRBV7-6; D is unresolved. Germline V gives CDR1 SGHVS, CDR2 FNYEAQ. The CDR3 runs 14 residues. V was trimmed by 5 bases and J by 0 bases, leaving 5 bases between them. This CDR3 reads CASSLHSGANVLTF. The DNA for the CDR3 is TGTGCCAGCAGCCTCCACTCTGGGGCCAACGTCCTGACTTTC.

CDR3 sequence (DNA): TGTGCCAGCGGACAGGGGAATGGCTACACCTTC. It translates to CASGQGNGYTF. The genes are TRBV12-3 or TRBV12-4 and TRBJ1-2, with TRBD1 identical over 9 bases. CDR3 length: 11 residues. With 8 bases clipped from V and 6 bases from J, the junction kept 1 base outside the gene matches.

V and J are TRBV5-6 and TRBJ1-1; 8 bases agree with TRBD1. The CDR3 extends over 17 amino acids. CDR1 SGHDT and CDR2 YYEEEE come from the germline V gene. J gave up 2 bases and V 0 bases, and 9 bases lay outside the gene matches. The CDR3 is CASSLGGAGGKNTEAFF. CDR3 sequence (DNA): TGTGCCAGCAGCTTGGGCGGGGCAGGGGGCAAAAACACTGAAGCTTTCTTT. Full variable domain (remainder filled in from reference TRBV5-6 and TRBJ1-1): DAGVTQSPTHLIKTRGQQVTLRCSPKSGHDTVSWYQQALGQGPQFIFQYYEEEERQRGNFPDRFSGHQFPNYSSELNVNALLLGDSALYLCASSLGGAGGKNTEAFFGQGTRLTVV.

This chain links TRBV11-2 with TRBJ2-3; perhaps TRBD2 as D (5 bases). The germline V gene has CDR1 SGHAT and CDR2 FQNNGV. This CDR3 contains 14 residues. The ends were cut back, 4 bases at V and 4 bases at J, with 12 bases in the middle. The CDR3 here is CASSYRGSADTQYF. As DNA, the CDR3 is TGTGCCAGCAGCTACCGAGGGTCGGCAGATACGCAGTATTTT.

The gene calls are TRBV9 and TRBJ2-5; D possibly matches TRBD1 or TRBD2 (5 bases each). Per germline, CDR1 SGDLS and CDR2 YYNGEE. The CDR3 consists of 15 residues. V was pared by 0 bases and J by 0 bases, with 9 bases between. The CDR3 reads CASSVAWGNQETQYF. The CDR3 nucleotides are TGTGCCAGCAGCGTAGCGTGGGGGAACCAAGAGACCCAGTACTTC.

This clone appeared once. V gene TRBV19 combines with J gene TRBJ1-2; TRBD1 might be the D (5 bases). Trimming stripped 7 bases from V and 6 bases from J, with 12 bases between. The germline V gene has CDR1 LNHDA and CDR2 SQIVND (reference sequence). The CDR3 length is 12 residues. The DNA of the CDR3 is TGTGCCAGTACTGATGCGGGACATGGCTACACCTTC. Translating it yields CASTDAGHGYTF.

The V call is TRBV10-1, the J call TRBJ2-5; D may match TRBD1 or TRBD2 (5 bases each). The V gene's germline CDR1 is WNHNN and CDR2 SYGVQD (reference sequence). Trimming removed 3 bases from V and 1 base from J, with 15 bases in between. The CDR3 covers 16 residues. The CDR3 DNA follows: TGCGCCAGCAGTGATGGTAGCGCAGGGTCCCAAGAGACCCAGTACTTC. This encodes CASSDGSAGSQETQYF.

The gene calls are TRBV27 and TRBJ1-6; the D gene is possibly TRBD1 (5 bases). Germline lookup yields CDR1 MNHEY and CDR2 SMNVEV (reference sequence). Trimming shortened V by 10 bases and J by 10 bases, and 14 bases separated the two germline ends. This CDR3 contains 12 residues. This CDR3 is CATRQGASPLHF. The CDR3 DNA is TGTGCCACCAGACAAGGGGCGTCACCCCTCCACTTT.

V is TRBV12-3 or TRBV12-4 and J is TRBJ1-1; a possible D gene is TRBD1 (6 bases). V was trimmed by 7 bases and J by 8 bases, leaving 14 bases between them. The CDR3 is 12 residues long. CDR3: CASTLHGTEAFF. The CDR3 nucleotides are TGTGCCAGCACTCTCCACGGGACAGAAGCTTTCTTT.

This rearrangement joins TRBV20-1 to TRBJ1-1; the D is unclear. This CDR3 has 11 residues. V was shortened by 6 bases and J by 8 bases, with 13 bases between the two germline ends. Germline CDR1 DFQATT, CDR2 SNEGSKA (reference sequence). DNA of the CDR3: TGCAGTGCCGGAGGCTCCCGGGAAGCTTTCTTT. Its translation is CSAGGSREAFF.

V and J are TRBV7-2 and TRBJ1-2; D call uncertain. Germline V gives CDR1 SGHTA, CDR2 FQGNSA. The CDR3 consists of 10 residues. CDR3 in amino acids: CEIEGYGYTF. CDR3 sequence (DNA): TGTGAGATAGAAGGCTATGGCTACACCTTC.

CDR3 nucleotides: TGTGCCAGCAGTCTCTCAGGGGGCGGGCAAGAGACCCAGTACTTC. Its translation: CASSLSGGGQETQYF. The chain couples TRBV6-4 to TRBJ2-5; 8 nucleotides line up with TRBD1. The CDR3 is made up of 15 amino acids. V gave up 5 bases and J gave up 2 bases; unmatched junction bases: 7. Per germline, CDR1 MRHNA and CDR2 SNTAGT.

The V gene is TRBV6-6, the J gene TRBJ1-4; D is uncertain. CDR1 is MNHNY and CDR2 is SVGAGI in the germline V gene (reference sequence). V was clipped by 2 bases and J by 8 bases, with 12 bases between them. There are 14 residues in the CDR3. Here the CDR3 reads CASSYVGVAEKLFF. CDR3 DNA: TGTGCCAGCAGTTACGTTGGGGTGGCGGAAAAACTGTTTTTT.

This clone was counted once. This chain joins TRBV5-1 and TRBJ2-5; TRBD2 might be the D (6 bases). V was cut by 4 bases and J by 1 base, with 14 bases left in between. Germline values: CDR1 SGHRS, CDR2 YFSETQ. The length of the CDR3 is 15 residues. CDR3 region: CASSLGGGSQETQYF. The DNA for the CDR3 is TGCGCCAGCAGCCTGGGAGGCGGTTCCCAAGAGACCCAGTACTTC.

V and J are TRBV6-5 and TRBJ2-1; 10 bases align to TRBD1. This CDR3 has 13 residues. Germline CDR1 and CDR2: MNHEY and SVGAGI. Losses at the gene ends were 8 bases for V and 6 bases for J; bases not matched to a gene: 4. CDR3 DNA sequence: TGTGCCAGCTCGGGACAGGGGTCCAATGAGCAGTTCTTC. It is translated as CASSGQGSNEQFF.

The chain uses TRBV6-2 or TRBV6-3 and TRBJ2-3, with 10 positions matching TRBD2. CDR3 length equals 15 residues. Germline assignment: CDR1 MNHEY and CDR2 SVGEGT. With 5 bases clipped from V and 8 bases from J, the junction kept 10 bases outside the gene matches. The DNA for the CDR3 is TGTGCCAGCAGTAAGCTAGCGGGGGAGCGGGGTACGCAGTATTTT. It yields the protein CASSKLAGERGTQYF.

The J gene is TRBJ2-7, the V gene TRBV6-5, with a tentative D call TRBD2 (6 bases). The CDR3 has 15 residues. V lost 5 bases to trimming and J lost 0 bases, with 14 bases between them. CDR1 and CDR2 (germline): MNHEY, SVGAGI. CDR3 DNA sequence: TGTGCCAGCAGTCCTCACGGGGGAATCTCCTACGAGCAGTACTTC. This translates into CASSPHGGISYEQYF.

The V call is TRBV5-4, the J call TRBJ2-1, with TRBD2 identical over 9 bases. V shed 5 bases, J shed 2 bases, and the junction held 5 bases outside the gene matches. Germline CDR1 and CDR2: SGHNT and YYREEE (reference sequence). There are 15 residues in the CDR3. CDR3 residues: CASRERGGAYNEQFF. CDR3 DNA sequence: TGTGCCAGCAGGGAGCGCGGGGGGGCCTACAATGAGCAGTTCTTC.